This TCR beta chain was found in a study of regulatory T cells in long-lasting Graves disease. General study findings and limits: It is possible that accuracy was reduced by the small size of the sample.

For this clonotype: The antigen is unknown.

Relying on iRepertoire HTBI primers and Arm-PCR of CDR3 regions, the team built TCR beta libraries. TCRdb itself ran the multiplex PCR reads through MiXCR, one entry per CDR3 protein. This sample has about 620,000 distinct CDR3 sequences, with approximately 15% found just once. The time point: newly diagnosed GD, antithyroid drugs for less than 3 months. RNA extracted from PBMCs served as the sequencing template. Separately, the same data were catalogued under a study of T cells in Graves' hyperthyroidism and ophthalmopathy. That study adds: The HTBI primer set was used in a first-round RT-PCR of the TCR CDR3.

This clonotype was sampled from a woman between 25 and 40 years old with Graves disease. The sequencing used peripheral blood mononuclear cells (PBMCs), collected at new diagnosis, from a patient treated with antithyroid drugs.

CDR3 sequence: CATSDLGGQPQHF. The CDR3 nucleotides read TGTGCCACCAGTGACCTCGGGGGACAGCCCCAGCATTTT. The rearrangement uses TRBV15 and TRBJ1-5; maybe TRBD1 (5 bases). This CDR3 spans 13 amino acids. V lost 6 bases and J lost 7, with 13 bases in between. Germline V lookup: CDR1 LNHNV, CDR2 YYDKDF (reference sequence). The full variable domain, completed using reference TRBV15 and TRBJ1-5, is DAMVIQNPRYQVTQFGKPVTLSCSQTLNHNVMYWYQQKSSQAPKLLFHYYDKDFNNEADTPDNFQSRRPNTSFCFLDIRSPGLGDTAMYLCATSDLGGQPQHFGDGTRLSIL.